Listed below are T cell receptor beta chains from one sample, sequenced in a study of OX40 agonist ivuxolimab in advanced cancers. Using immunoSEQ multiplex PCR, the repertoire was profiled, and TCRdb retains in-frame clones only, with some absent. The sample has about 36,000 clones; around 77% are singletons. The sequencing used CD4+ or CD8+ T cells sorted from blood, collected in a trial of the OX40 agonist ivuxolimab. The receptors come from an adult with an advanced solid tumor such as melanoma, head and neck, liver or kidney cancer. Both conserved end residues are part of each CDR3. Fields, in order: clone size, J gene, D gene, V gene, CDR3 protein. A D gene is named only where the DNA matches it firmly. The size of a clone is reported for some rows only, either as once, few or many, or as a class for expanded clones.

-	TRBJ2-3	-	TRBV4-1	CASSQGPGEADTQYF
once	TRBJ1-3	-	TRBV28	CASSLPQPGNTIYF
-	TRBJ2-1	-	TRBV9	CASSVFLRDEQFF
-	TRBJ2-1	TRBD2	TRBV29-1	CSVEGAGTSGFYNEQFF
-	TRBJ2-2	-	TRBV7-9	CASRDVITGELFF
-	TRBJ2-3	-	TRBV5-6	CASSLGPEGTDTQYF
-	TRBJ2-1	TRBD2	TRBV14	CASSPTGLAGEVTYNEQFF
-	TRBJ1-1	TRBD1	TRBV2	CASNGQGDTEAFF
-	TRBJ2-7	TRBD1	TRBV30	CAWSVPGQGRLYEQYF
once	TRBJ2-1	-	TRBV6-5	CASSYSGGAYNEQFF
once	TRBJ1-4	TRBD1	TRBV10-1	CASSPGTGEKLFF
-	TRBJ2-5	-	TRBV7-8	CASSLARSGPETQYF
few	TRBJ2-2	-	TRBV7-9	CASSPTVSTGELFF
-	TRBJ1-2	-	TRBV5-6	CASSFGNRRLDGYTF
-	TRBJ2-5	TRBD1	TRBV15	CATSRDLEQGGLQTQYF
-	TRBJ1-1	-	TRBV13	CASSRGQLYNTEAFF
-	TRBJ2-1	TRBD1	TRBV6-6	CASSPRQGPRYNEQFF
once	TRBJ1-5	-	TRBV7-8	CASSPKRTGNQPQHF
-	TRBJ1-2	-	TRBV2	CASRDSYYGYTF
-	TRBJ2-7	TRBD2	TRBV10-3	CAISGPSGSNEQYF
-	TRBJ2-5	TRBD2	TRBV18	CASSPSFGLAGGRGETQYF
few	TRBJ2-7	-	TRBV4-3	CASSQDSWTVNEQYF
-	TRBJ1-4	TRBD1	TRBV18	CASSPRGTGLATNEKLFF